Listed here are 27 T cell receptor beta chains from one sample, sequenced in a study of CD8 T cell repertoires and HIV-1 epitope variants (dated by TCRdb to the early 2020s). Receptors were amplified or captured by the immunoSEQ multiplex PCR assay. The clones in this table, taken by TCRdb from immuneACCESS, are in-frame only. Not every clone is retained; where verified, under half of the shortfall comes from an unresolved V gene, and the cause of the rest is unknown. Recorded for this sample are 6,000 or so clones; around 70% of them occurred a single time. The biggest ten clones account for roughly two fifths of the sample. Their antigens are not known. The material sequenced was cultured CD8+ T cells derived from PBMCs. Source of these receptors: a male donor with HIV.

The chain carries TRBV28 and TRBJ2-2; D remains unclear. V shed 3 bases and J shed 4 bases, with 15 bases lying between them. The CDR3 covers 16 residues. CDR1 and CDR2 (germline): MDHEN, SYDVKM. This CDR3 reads CASSLWAEGSTGELFF. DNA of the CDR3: TGTGCCAGCAGTTTGTGGGCGGAAGGGTCCACCGGGGAGCTGTTTTTT.

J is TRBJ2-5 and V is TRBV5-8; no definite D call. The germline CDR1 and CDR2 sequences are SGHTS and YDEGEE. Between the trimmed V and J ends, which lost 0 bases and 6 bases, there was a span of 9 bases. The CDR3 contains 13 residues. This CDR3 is CASSLVVSKTQYF. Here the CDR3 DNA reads TGTGCCAGCAGCTTGGTGGTTTCGAAGACCCAGTACTTC.

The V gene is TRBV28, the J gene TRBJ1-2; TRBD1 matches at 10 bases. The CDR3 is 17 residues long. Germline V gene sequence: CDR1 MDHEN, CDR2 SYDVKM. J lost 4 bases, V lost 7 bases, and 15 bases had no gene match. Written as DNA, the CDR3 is TGTGCCAGCACCCCCGGGGACAGGGGACCCTACGGCTATGGCTACACCTTC. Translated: CASTPGDRGPYGYGYTF.

The CDR3 nucleotides are TGTGCCAGCAGTTTATCGGATAGCTTGACAGATACGCAGTATTTT. The encoded protein is CASSLSDSLTDTQYF. V and J are TRBV28 and TRBJ2-3; D remains unclear. The CDR3 consists of 15 residues. Germline V gene data show CDR1 as MDHEN and CDR2 as SYDVKM. The ends were cut back, 1 base at V and 3 bases at J, with 11 bases in the middle. Full variable domain (missing parts from reference TRBV28 and TRBJ2-3): DVKVTQSSRYLVKRTGEKVFLECVQDMDHENMFWYRQDPGLGLRLIYFSYDVKMKEKGDIPEGYSVSREKKERFSLILESASTNQTSMYLCASSLSDSLTDTQYFGPGTRLTVL.

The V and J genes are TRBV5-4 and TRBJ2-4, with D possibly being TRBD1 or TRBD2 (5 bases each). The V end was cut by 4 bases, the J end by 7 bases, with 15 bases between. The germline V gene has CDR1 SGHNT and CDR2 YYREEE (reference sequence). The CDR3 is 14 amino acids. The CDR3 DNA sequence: TGTGCCAGCAGCACCGGGACCCCTCCTAACATTCAGTACTTC. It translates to CASSTGTPPNIQYF.

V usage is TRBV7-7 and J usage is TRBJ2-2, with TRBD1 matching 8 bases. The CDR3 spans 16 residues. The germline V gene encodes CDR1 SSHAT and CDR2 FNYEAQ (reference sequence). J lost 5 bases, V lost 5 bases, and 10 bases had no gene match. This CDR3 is CASSLGQGARTGELFF. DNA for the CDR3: TGTGCCAGCAGCCTCGGGCAGGGGGCGAGAACCGGGGAGCTGTTTTTT.

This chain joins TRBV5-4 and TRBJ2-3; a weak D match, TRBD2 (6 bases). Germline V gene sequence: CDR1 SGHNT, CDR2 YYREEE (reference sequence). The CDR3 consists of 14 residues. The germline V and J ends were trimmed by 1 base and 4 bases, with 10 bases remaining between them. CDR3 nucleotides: TGTGCCAGCAGCTTGAGCGGGTGGGCAGATACGCAGTATTTT. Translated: CASSLSGWADTQYF.

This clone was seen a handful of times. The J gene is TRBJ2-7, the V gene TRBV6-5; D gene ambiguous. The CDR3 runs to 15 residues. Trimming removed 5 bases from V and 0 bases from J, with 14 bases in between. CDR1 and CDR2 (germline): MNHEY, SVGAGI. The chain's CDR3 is CASSPPEKASYEQYF. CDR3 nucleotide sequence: TGTGCCAGCAGTCCCCCCGAGAAGGCCTCCTACGAGCAGTACTTC.

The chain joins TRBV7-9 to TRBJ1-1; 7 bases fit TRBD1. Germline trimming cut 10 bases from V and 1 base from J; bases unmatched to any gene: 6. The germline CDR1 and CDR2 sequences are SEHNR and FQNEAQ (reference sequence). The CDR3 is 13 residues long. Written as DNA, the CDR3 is TGTGCCACTCGACAGGGCGGGAACACTGAAGCTTTCTTT. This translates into CATRQGGNTEAFF.

For the CDR3, the DNA is TGTGCCAGCAGTTTCCGGGGGGTAAACACCGGGGAGCTGTTTTTT. This sequence encodes CASSFRGVNTGELFF. The V gene is TRBV27, the J gene TRBJ2-2, with 7 bases aligning to TRBD2. Looked up from germline, CDR1 is MNHEY and CDR2 is SMNVEV (reference sequence). Trimming at V came to 3 bases and at J to 2 bases, leaving 3 bases not matched to a gene. This CDR3 spans 15 amino acids.

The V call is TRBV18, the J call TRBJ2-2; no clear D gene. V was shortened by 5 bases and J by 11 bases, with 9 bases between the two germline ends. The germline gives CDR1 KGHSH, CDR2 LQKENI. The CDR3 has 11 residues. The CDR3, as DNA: TGTGCCAGCTCATTTGACGGAGAGCTGTTTTTT. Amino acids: CASSFDGELFF. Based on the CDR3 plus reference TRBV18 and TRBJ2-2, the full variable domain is NAGVMQNPRHLVRRRGQEARLRCSPMKGHSHVYWYRQLPEEGLKFMVYLQKENIIDESGMPKERFSAEFPKEGPSILRIQQVVRGDSAAYFCASSFDGELFFGEGSRLTVL.

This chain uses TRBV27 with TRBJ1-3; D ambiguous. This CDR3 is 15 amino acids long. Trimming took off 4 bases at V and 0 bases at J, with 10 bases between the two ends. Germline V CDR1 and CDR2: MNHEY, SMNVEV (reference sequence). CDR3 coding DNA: TGTGCCAGCAGTTCGTCACGGACCTCTGGAAACACCATATATTTT. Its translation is CASSSSRTSGNTIYF.

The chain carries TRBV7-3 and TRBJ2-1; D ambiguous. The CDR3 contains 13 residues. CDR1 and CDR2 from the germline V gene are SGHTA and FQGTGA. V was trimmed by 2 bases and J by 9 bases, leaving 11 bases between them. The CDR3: CASSLDGASEQFF. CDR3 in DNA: TGTGCCAGCAGCTTAGACGGTGCCAGTGAGCAGTTCTTC.

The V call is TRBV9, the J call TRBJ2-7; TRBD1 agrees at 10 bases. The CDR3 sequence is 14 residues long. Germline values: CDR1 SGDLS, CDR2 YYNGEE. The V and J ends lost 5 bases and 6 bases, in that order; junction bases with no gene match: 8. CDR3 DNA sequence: TGTGCCAGCAGTGCCGGGACAGGGGCTTTCGAGCAGTACTTC. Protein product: CASSAGTGAFEQYF.

The CDR3 DNA reads as TGTGCCAGCCCTCCCCAGCCCGGGACAGCTAACTATGGCTACACCTTC. This translates into CASPPQPGTANYGYTF. The chain uses TRBV27 and TRBJ1-2, with 7 nucleotides matching TRBD1. This CDR3 contains 16 residues. V trimming: 8 bases; J trimming: 0 bases; junction bases outside the gene matches: 12. CDR1 and CDR2 (germline): MNHEY, SMNVEV (reference sequence).

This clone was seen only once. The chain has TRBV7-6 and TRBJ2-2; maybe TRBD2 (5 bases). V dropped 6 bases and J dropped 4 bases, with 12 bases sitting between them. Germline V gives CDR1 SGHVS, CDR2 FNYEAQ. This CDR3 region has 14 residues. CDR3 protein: CASSRYEGTGELFF. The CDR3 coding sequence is TGTGCCAGCAGTAGATACGAGGGCACCGGGGAGCTGTTTTTT. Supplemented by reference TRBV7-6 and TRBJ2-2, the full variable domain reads GAGVSQSPRYKVTKRGQDVALRCDPISGHVSLYWYRQALGQGPEFLTYFNYEAQQDKSGLPNDRFSAERPEGSISTLTIQRTEQRDSAMYRCASSRYEGTGELFFGEGSRLTVL.

Here the CDR3 reads CASSFPDRESWDTGELFF. The CDR3 DNA sequence: TGTGCCAGCAGTTTCCCGGACAGGGAAAGTTGGGACACCGGGGAGCTGTTTTTT. V gene TRBV2 combines with J gene TRBJ2-2; 8 bases line up with TRBD1. Germline loops: CDR1 SNHLY, CDR2 FYNNEI. The CDR3 totals 18 residues. Losses at the gene ends were 5 bases for V and 3 bases for J; bases not matched to a gene: 14.

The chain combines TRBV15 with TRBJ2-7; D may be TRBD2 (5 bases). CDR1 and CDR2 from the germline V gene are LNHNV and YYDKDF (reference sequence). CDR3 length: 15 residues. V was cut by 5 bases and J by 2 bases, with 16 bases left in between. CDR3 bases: TGTGCCACCAGCCTTGAACGAGGGTCCGCCTACGAGCAGTACTTC. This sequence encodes CATSLERGSAYEQYF.

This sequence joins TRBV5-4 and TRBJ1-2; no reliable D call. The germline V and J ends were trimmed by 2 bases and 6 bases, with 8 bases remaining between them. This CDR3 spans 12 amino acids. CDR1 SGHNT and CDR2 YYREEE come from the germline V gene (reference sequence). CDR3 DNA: TGTGCCAGCAGCTTTTTTACAGATGGCTACACCTTC. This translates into CASSFFTDGYTF.

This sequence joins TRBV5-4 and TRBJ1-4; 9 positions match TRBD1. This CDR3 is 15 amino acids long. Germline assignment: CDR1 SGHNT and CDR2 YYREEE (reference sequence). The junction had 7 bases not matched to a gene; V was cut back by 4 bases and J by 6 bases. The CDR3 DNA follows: TGTGCCAGCAGCGTTTCCGGGACAGGGTATGAAAAACTGTTTTTT. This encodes CASSVSGTGYEKLFF.

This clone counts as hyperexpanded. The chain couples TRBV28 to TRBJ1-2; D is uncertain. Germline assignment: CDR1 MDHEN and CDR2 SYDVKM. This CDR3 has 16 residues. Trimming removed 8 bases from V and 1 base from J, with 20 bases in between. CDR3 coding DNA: TGTGCCAGCGGCTTATATCCCTTGGACCTTAACTATGGCTACACCTTC. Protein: CASGLYPLDLNYGYTF.

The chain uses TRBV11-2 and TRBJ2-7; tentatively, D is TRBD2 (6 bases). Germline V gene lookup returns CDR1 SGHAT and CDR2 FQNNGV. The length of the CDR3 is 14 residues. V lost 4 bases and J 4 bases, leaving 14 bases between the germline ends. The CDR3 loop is CASSSGGVVYEQYF. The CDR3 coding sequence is TGTGCCAGCAGCTCTGGAGGGGTAGTTTACGAGCAGTACTTC. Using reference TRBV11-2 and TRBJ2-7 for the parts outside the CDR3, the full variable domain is EAGVAQSPRYKIIEKRQSVAFWCNPISGHATLYWYQQILGQGPKLLIQFQNNGVVDDSQLPKDRFSAERLKGVDSTLKIQPAKLEDSAVYLCASSSGGVVYEQYFGPGTRLTVT.

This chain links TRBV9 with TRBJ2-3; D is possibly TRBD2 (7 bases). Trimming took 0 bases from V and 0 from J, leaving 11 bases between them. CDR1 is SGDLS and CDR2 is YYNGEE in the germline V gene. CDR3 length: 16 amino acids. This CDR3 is CASSVGGGASTDTQYF. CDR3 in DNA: TGTGCCAGCAGCGTAGGAGGGGGGGCTAGCACAGATACGCAGTATTTT.

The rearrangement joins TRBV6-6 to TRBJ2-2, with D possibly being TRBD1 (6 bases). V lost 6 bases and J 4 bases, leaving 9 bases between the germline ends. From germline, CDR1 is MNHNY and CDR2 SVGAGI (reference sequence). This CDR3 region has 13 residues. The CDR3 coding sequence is TGTGCCAGCAGCTCGGACAGCACCGGGGAGCTGTTTTTT. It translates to CASSSDSTGELFF.

The CDR3, as DNA: TGTGCCAGCAGCTTGCGGGAAGTCACTATTTATGGCTACACCTTC. Residues: CASSLREVTIYGYTF. The genes are TRBV5-4 and TRBJ1-2; unclear D gene. V was cut by 1 base and J by 5 bases, with 15 bases left in between. The CDR3 has 15 residues. Germline assignment: CDR1 SGHNT and CDR2 YYREEE (reference sequence).

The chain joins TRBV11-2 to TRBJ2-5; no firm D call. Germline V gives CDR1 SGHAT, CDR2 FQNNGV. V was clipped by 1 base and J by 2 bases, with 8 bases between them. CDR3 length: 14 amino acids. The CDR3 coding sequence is TGTGCCAGCAGCTTAGTTTCGAAACAAGAGACCCAGTACTTC. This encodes CASSLVSKQETQYF.

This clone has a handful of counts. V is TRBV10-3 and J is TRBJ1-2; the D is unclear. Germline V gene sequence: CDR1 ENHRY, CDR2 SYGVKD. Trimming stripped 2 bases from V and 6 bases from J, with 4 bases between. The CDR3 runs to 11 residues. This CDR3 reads CAISEVHGYTF. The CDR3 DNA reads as TGTGCCATCAGTGAGGTACATGGCTACACCTTC.